The T cell receptor beta chain described here comes from a study of shared clonotypes between healthy human individuals. The naive CD8 fraction comprised CD45RO-negative cells positively selected for CCR7 and excluded terminally differentiated effector memory CD45RA+ cells. Some clones are missing from TCRdb's copy, which holds only in-frame ones; the method was immunoSEQ multiplex PCR. This table holds hundreds of thousands of clones, roughly 95% found once. Germline V lookup: CDR1 MNHNS, CDR2 SASEGT. V lost 1 base, J lost 4 bases, and 9 bases stayed unmatched. The CDR3 covers 17 residues. This clonotype was obtained from a young woman in good health. What was sequenced was naive CD8+ T cells sorted from blood. The rearrangement joins TRBV6-1 to TRBJ1-3; the match to TRBD1 covers 8 bases. The CDR3 nucleotides read TGTGCCAGCAGTGAAGAGTACCAGGGGGCAGGAGGAAACACCATATATTTT. Translated: CASSEEYQGAGGNTIYF.